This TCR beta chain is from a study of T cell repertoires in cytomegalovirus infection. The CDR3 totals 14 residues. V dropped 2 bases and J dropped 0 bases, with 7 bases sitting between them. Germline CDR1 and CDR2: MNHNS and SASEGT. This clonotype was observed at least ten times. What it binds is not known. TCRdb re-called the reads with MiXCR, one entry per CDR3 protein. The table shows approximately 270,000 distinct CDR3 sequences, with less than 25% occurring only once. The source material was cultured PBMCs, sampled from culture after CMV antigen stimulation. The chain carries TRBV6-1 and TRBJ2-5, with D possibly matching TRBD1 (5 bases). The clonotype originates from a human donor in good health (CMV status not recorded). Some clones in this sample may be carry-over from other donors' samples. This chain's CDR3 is CASSEPGNQETQYF. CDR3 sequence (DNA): TGTGCCAGCAGTGAACCAGGGAACCAAGAGACCCAGTACTTC.